The 24 T cell receptor delta chains below were found in one sample sequenced in a study of gamma-delta T cells after stem cell transplantation. TCRdb reprocessed the RT-PCR reads using CATT. The data hold a few thousand delta-chain clones, with 21% observed a single time. The sequencing input was gamma-delta T cells. These receptor sequences come from a human donor. It is not recorded whose cells these are; they may come from a transplant donor.

Concerning this clone: A single base is all that separates this from a far larger clone, so a read error is likely. The chain recombines TRDV1 with TRDJ1, with 8 bases aligning to TRDD3. This CDR3 is 19 amino acids long. With V trimmed by 7 bases and J by 0 bases, 19 bases remained unmatched. In germline, CDR1 is TSWWSYY, CDR2 QGS. The CDR3 region has the DNA TGTGCTCTTGCGCCGTGTACTGGGGATACCCTCCTGTACACCGATAAACTCATCTTT. Translation: CALAPCTGDTLLYTDKLIF.

This clone was detected only a few times. A read error is the likely source, as a far larger clone sits one nucleotide away. The sample carries other DNA sequences with the same CDR3. V is TRDV2 and J is TRDJ1, with 9 bases identical to TRDD3. The CDR3 length is 18 residues. Germline values: CDR1 GEAIGNYY, CDR2 EKD. The CDR3 DNA reads as TGTGCCTGTGACACTTTACTGGGGGAGATGCGGTACACCGATAAACTCATCTTC. Translation gives CACDTLLGEMRYTDKLIF.

There are many counts of this clone. The rearrangement joins TRDV2 to TRDJ1; perhaps TRDD3 as D (6 bases). Trimming removed 3 bases at V and 4 bases at J, with 32 bases between. From germline, CDR1 is GEAIGNYY and CDR2 EKD. CDR3 size: 20 residues. The CDR3 nucleotides are TGTGCCTGTGACCCGGTAGGGACGTCGGTATGGGGGTCTAGGATCGATAAACTCATCTTT. Protein: CACDPVGTSVWGSRIDKLIF.

By share of the sample, this clone is medium-sized. The CDR3 coding sequence is TGTGCCTGTGACGGCCTTTTGGGCATGCGGTACACCGATAAACTCATCTTT. It encodes CACDGLLGMRYTDKLIF. The gene calls are TRDV2 and TRDJ1; no definite D call. The CDR3 contains 17 residues. V shed 3 bases and J shed 0 bases, with 19 bases lying between them. The germline V gene has CDR1 GEAIGNYY and CDR2 EKD.

This clone is labeled as hyperexpanded. This same CDR3 is encoded by further DNA sequences in the sample. This sequence joins TRDV2 and TRDJ1; 13 nucleotides align to TRDD3. The CDR3 loop spans 21 amino acids. Germline V gene lookup returns CDR1 GEAIGNYY and CDR2 EKD. The V segment lost 2 bases and the J segment 0 bases; nucleotides outside the gene matches: 17. In nucleotides, the CDR3 is TGTGCCTGTGACAACCTTCCCGGTACTGGGGGATACGGCCGGTACACCGATAAACTCATCTTT. Translation gives CACDNLPGTGGYGRYTDKLIF.

In regard to this clone: TCRdb's protein for this DNA is that of a much larger clone and differs from the translation at residue 12, likely a read error; the protein shown is the DNA translation. The V and J genes are TRDV2 and TRDJ1; 8 bases match TRDD3. CDR3 length: 14 residues. Germline CDR1 reads GEAIGNYY; CDR2 reads EKD. The chain's CDR3 is CACDVLGASDKPIF. In nucleotides, the CDR3 is TGTGCCTGTGACGTACTGGGGGCGTCTGATAAACCCATCTTT.

By share, this clone ranks as medium-sized. V and J are TRDV2 and TRDJ1; 9 bases match TRDD3. Germline values: CDR1 GEAIGNYY, CDR2 EKD. V shed 0 bases, J shed 0 bases, and the junction held 4 bases outside the gene matches. The CDR3 contains 16 residues. The CDR3 region has the DNA TGTGCCTGTGACACCTTGGGGGGATACAACACCGATAAACTCATCTTT. Residues: CACDTLGGYNTDKLIF.

In regard to this clone: The protein TCRdb gives is from a much larger clone and does not agree with this DNA's translation at residue 8, likely a read error; the protein shown here comes from the DNA. The rearrangement uses TRDV2 and TRDJ1, with a tentative D call TRDD3 (5 bases). The CDR3 consists of 18 residues. The germline V gene encodes CDR1 GEAIGNYY and CDR2 EKD. Trimming pared 3 bases from V and 1 base from J, leaving 23 bases between. The CDR3 spells CACDPLSAADILTDKLIF. The CDR3 DNA reads TGTGCCTGTGACCCATTGTCGGCGGCGGATATCCTCACCGATAAACTCATCTTT.

This clone is judged hyperexpanded. This sample includes further DNA sequences coding for the same CDR3. The V call is TRDV2, the J call TRDJ1; 9 bases map to TRDD3. The CDR3 totals 19 residues. V shed 3 bases and J 0 bases; nucleotides not matched to a gene: 16. From germline, CDR1 is GEAIGNYY and CDR2 EKD. The CDR3 loop is CACDSIQSWLGDDTDKLIF. The CDR3 bases are TGTGCCTGTGACTCTATACAATCCTGGCTGGGGGATGACACCGATAAACTCATCTTT.

This clone is classed as medium-sized. This specimen includes other DNA sequences encoding the same CDR3. This chain uses TRDV2 with TRDJ1; 13 nucleotides align to TRDD3. The CDR3 loop spans 16 amino acids. J lost 0 bases, V lost 6 bases, and 6 bases had no gene match. Germline CDR1 and CDR2: GEAIGNYY and EKD. The CDR3 spells CACSVLGDTHTDKLIF. The CDR3 DNA is TGTGCCTGTTCCGTACTGGGGGATACGCACACCGATAAACTCATCTTT.

This clone was observed a few times. The rearrangement joins TRDV2 to TRDJ3; 12 nucleotides align to TRDD3. Germline V CDR1 and CDR2: GEAIGNYY, EKD. Trimming removed 0 bases from V and 0 bases from J; junction bases left unmatched: 2. CDR3 length: 19 residues. The DNA for the CDR3 is TGTGCCTGTGACACCTTACTGGGGGATACCTCCTGGGACACCCGACAGATGTTTTTC. It encodes CACDTLLGDTSWDTRQMFF.

There are a few counts of this clone. A much larger clone lies a single base off, so this may be a read error. This same CDR3 is encoded by further DNA sequences in the sample. This rearrangement joins TRDV2 to TRDJ1; 10 bases line up with TRDD3. Germline V gene lookup returns CDR1 GEAIGNYY and CDR2 EKD. CDR3 length: 19 residues. V lost 0 bases to trimming and J lost 3 bases; unmatched junction nucleotides: 15. The CDR3 reads CACDTVEGGGYTGSDKLIF. Written as DNA, the CDR3 is TGTGCCTGTGACACCGTAGAAGGTGGGGGATACACCGGGTCCGATAAACTCATCTTT.

The chain combines TRDV1 with TRDJ1; 7 nucleotides align to TRDD3. The CDR3 has 19 residues. V shed 0 bases, J shed 0 bases, and the junction held 13 bases outside the gene matches. CDR1 and CDR2 (germline): TSWWSYY, QGS. CDR3 loop: CALGELSSADTRDTDKLIF. CDR3 nucleotides: TGTGCTCTTGGGGAACTTTCTTCGGCGGATACGCGGGACACCGATAAACTCATCTTT.

Remarks on this clone: A far larger clone is one base from this, pointing to a likely read error. This sequence joins TRDV2 and TRDJ1, with D tentatively TRDD3 (6 bases). The CDR3 has 17 amino acids. Germline CDR1 is GEAIGNYY and CDR2 is EKD. Trimming took off 3 bases at V and 0 bases at J, with 19 bases between the two ends. The CDR3 nucleotides read TGTGCCTGTGACCCGGTCGTGGGGGCCCAGTACACCGATAAACTCATCTTT. This sequence encodes CACDPVVGAQYTDKLIF.

This clone was found many times. This chain connects TRDV2 to TRDJ1, with 9 nucleotides matching TRDD3. The CDR3 extends over 18 amino acids. Germline CDR1 and CDR2: GEAIGNYY and EKD. Losses at the gene ends were 3 bases for V and 0 bases for J; bases not matched to a gene: 13. The CDR3 loop is CACDAMGGDTIDTDKLIF. The CDR3 DNA follows: TGTGCCTGTGACGCGATGGGGGGGGATACTATTGACACCGATAAACTCATCTTT.

A word on this clone: An end of the junction does not agree with germline; a read error may underlie this. The V gene is TRDV1, the J gene TRDJ3; tentatively, D is TRDD3 (8 bases). The CDR3 is 27 residues long. Germline V CDR1 and CDR2: TSWWSYY, QGS. The CDR3 bases are TGTGCTCTTGGGGACTCACGGGCCTTCCTGCGCTGGGGATACCTATCCCCGAGCTCCTGGGACACCCGACAGGTGTTTTTC. Translating gives CALGDSRAFLRWGYLSPSSWDTRQVFF.

By sample fraction, this clone is medium-sized. The CDR3 loop reads CACDAVLGDSQGDRPLIF. The DNA of the CDR3 is TGTGCCTGTGACGCCGTACTGGGGGATAGTCAGGGTGACAGACCCCTGATCTTT. The chain joins TRDV2 to TRDJ4, with 11 bases identical to TRDD3. CDR1 and CDR2 (germline): GEAIGNYY, EKD. The V segment lost 3 bases and the J segment 1 base; nucleotides outside the gene matches: 15. The CDR3 is 18 residues long.

This clone turned up a few times. The chain joins TRDV2 to TRDJ1; maybe TRDD3 (5 bases). V gave up 0 bases and J gave up 9 bases, with 34 bases separating them. This CDR3 is 20 amino acids long. CDR1 GEAIGNYY and CDR2 EKD come from the germline V gene. CDR3 in DNA: TGTGCCTGTGACACCGAATTTCCCCAGCCCGTGAGACTTGACCGTGGGGAACTCATCTTT. Translating it yields CACDTEFPQPVRLDRGELIF.

By sample share, this clone is medium-sized. The rearrangement links TRDV2 to TRDJ1; perhaps D is TRDD2 or TRDD3 (7 bases each). CDR1 and CDR2 (germline): GEAIGNYY, EKD. V dropped 1 base and J dropped 3 bases, with 23 bases sitting between them. The CDR3 totals 18 residues. CDR3 amino acids: CACDTVPTGGIGADKLIF. The CDR3 DNA is TGTGCCTGTGACACAGTTCCTACGGGGGGGATCGGGGCCGATAAACTCATCTTT.

The sample holds a few counts of this clone. TCRdb pairs this DNA with a much larger clone's protein that differs at residue 4, likely a read error; the protein shown was translated from the DNA. The chain carries TRDV2 and TRDJ1; 9 bases agree with TRDD3. The trim removed 5 bases at V and 0 bases at J, leaving 15 bases unmatched. CDR1 is GEAIGNYY, CDR2 EKD, per germline. The CDR3 extends over 18 amino acids. This CDR3 reads CACGTVRGIPNNTDKLIF. The CDR3 region has the DNA TGTGCCTGTGGCACGGTTCGGGGGATACCCAATAACACCGATAAACTCATCTTT.

This clone was picked up a small number of times. This DNA's translation and the protein TCRdb lists, from a much larger clone, do not match at residue 17, likely due to a read error; the protein shown is translated from the DNA. V is TRDV2 and J is TRDJ3, with D maybe TRDD3 (5 bases). Germline V gives CDR1 GEAIGNYY, CDR2 EKD. The CDR3 spans 22 residues. The DNA of the CDR3 is TGTGCCTGTGACACCGCCGAGTCTCTTAGCGCCGCAGGCTCCTGGGACATCCGACAGATGTTTTTC. Translating gives CACDTAESLSAAGSWDIRQMFF.

By share of the sample, this clone is medium-sized. V gene TRDV2 combines with J gene TRDJ1; 10 bases are a match to TRDD3. Germline loops: CDR1 GEAIGNYY, CDR2 EKD. The trim removed 0 bases at V and 4 bases at J, leaving 13 bases unmatched. The CDR3 extends over 18 amino acids. The CDR3 coding sequence is TGTGCCTGTGACACCATCTCCACCTATGGGGGATACTTCGATAAACTCATCTTT. Its protein is CACDTISTYGGYFDKLIF.

In this sample, this clone is medium-sized (0.01 to 0.1%). Within the sample, other DNA sequences also encode this same CDR3. CDR3 in DNA: TGTGCCTGTGACAGGTTGGGGGGCACCGATAAACTCATCTTT. Translating gives CACDRLGGTDKLIF. The chain couples TRDV2 to TRDJ1; perhaps TRDD3 as D (6 bases). V gave up 2 bases and J gave up 1 base, with 10 bases separating them. Germline V gene data show CDR1 as GEAIGNYY and CDR2 as EKD. This CDR3 region has 14 residues.

Worth noting for this clone: This may come from a read error, since a much larger clone is one base off. The genes are TRDV2 and TRDJ1; 7 bases match TRDD3. CDR1 is GEAIGNYY, CDR2 EKD, per germline. The CDR3 has 16 residues. This CDR3 is CACDTLGVQYTDNLIF. Here the CDR3 DNA reads TGTGCCTGTGACACTCTGGGGGTCCAGTACACCGATAATCTCATCTTT.